This TCR beta chain was recorded in a study of blood T cell repertoires in COVID-19. Using immunoSEQ multiplex PCR, the repertoire was profiled, and TCRdb retains in-frame clones only, with some absent. The data contain 50,000 to 80,000 clones, around 84% of them singletons. Germline V CDR1 and CDR2: MRHNA, SNTAGT. The length of the CDR3 is 17 residues. The ends lost 2 bases at V and 1 base at J; junction bases unmatched: 4. The clonotype originates from a man in his fifties with active COVID-19. Input material: peripheral blood. V is TRBV6-4 and J is TRBJ1-3; 11 nucleotides line up with TRBD1. As DNA, the CDR3 is TGTGCCAGCAGTGACCCCGGGACAGGGGGTTCTGGAAACACCATATATTTT. It specifies CASSDPGTGGSGNTIYF.